This T cell receptor (beta chain) was found in a study of shared clonotypes between healthy human individuals. Study conclusions and caveats: Clonotypes not shared had lower generation probabilities than those common to all four donors.

Every subset had its genomic DNA shared out evenly among several immunoSEQ plates. In the authors' methods: Filtering differed since immunoSEQ provided only junctions, with no quality scores. The table came from immunoSEQ multiplex PCR; TCRdb's copy has only in-frame clones and leaves some out. From that table come the V and J calls and clone size; the DNA was used to work out D and trimming. The table has 2 million to 3 million clones, 93% seen once. Of note for this clone: The antigen is unknown.

The CDR3 runs to 14 residues. Germline CDR1 reads SQVTM; CDR2 reads ANQGSEA. V lost 3 bases and J lost 7, with 19 bases in between. Material: naive CD4+ T cells from PBMCs. Described subset: CD45RA+ positively selected. This clonotype was sampled from a man in his late teens or twenties in good health. Some clones in this sample may be carry-over from other donors' samples. The chain links TRBV29-1 to TRBJ2-7; possible D gene TRBD2, 5 bases. The CDR3 reads CSVEPRSGPGEQYF. The DNA for the CDR3 is TGCAGCGTTGAGCCGAGGAGTGGTCCGGGGGAGCAGTACTTC.